This T cell receptor beta chain was recovered during a study of CD8 T cells in ankylosing spondylitis. Study outcomes and limitations: Several highly homologous variants made up a TCR beta motif, and this motif appeared characteristic of ankylosing spondylitis blood.

Using quantitative 5'-RACE with molecular barcodes, the authors made TCR beta libraries. One entry per CDR3 protein results from TCRdb running MiXCR on the 5' RACE reads. The top ten clones hold over 1% of a sample with fewer than 450,000 distinct CDR3 sequences, roughly a sixth of them seen once. Germline V gives CDR1 MGHRA, CDR2 YSYEKL. J lost 3 bases, V lost 0 bases, and 5 bases had no gene match. The CDR3 is made up of 15 amino acids. This clonotype was counted between two and nine times. As yet, its antigen is unknown. The chain couples TRBV4-1 to TRBJ2-7; 7 bases match TRBD1. This TCR derives from a male donor with ankylosing spondylitis. The specimen was blood, either unsorted or a sorted T cell fraction (not recorded which). Written as DNA, the CDR3 is TGCGCCAGCAGCCAAGAAATAGGGGGCGGCTACGAGCAGTACTTC. Translating it yields CASSQEIGGGYEQYF.